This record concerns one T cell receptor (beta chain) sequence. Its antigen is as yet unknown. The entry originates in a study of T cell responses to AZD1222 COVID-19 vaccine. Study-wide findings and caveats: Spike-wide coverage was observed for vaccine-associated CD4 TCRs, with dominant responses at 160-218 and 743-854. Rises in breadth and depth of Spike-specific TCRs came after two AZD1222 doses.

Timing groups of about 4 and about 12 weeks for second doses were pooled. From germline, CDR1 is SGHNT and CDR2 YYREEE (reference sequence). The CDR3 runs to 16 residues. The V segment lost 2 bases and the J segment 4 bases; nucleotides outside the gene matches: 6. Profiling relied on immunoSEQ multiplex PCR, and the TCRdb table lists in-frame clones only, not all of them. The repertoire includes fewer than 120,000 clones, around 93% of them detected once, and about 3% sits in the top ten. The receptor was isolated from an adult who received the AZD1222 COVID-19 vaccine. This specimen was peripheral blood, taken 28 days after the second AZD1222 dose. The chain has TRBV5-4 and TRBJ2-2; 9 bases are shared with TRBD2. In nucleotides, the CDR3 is TGTGCCAGCAGCTTCGCGGGAGGGCCTTCCACCGGGGAGCTGTTTTTT. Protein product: CASSFAGGPSTGELFF.